This T cell receptor (beta chain) was observed in a study of shared clonotypes between healthy human individuals. The V gene's germline CDR1 is SGHNT and CDR2 YYREEE (reference sequence). The CDR3 loop spans 17 amino acids. The ends lost 2 bases at V and 0 bases at J; junction bases unmatched: 7. Deep level was the assay's run setting. The authors split each subset's genomic DNA evenly across several immunoSEQ plates. Profiled with immunoSEQ multiplex PCR; TCRdb holds only in-frame clones, not every one. Of fewer than 550,000 clones in the sample, around 79% were seen once. Material: PBMCs. This sequence joins TRBV5-4 and TRBJ1-5, with 8 nucleotides matching TRBD1. This clonotype was obtained from a middle-aged woman in good health. Some clones in this sample may be carry-over from other donors' samples. The CDR3 region is CASSLVAGGSSNQPQHF. The CDR3 coding sequence is TGTGCCAGCAGCTTAGTAGCAGGGGGCAGTAGCAATCAGCCCCAGCATTTT. The whole variable domain, filled in from reference TRBV5-4 and TRBJ1-5, reads ETGVTQSPTHLIKTRGQQVTLRCSSQSGHNTVSWYQQALGQGPQFIFQYYREEENGRGNFPPRFSGLQFPNYSSELNVNALELDDSALYLCASSLVAGGSSNQPQHFGDGTRLSIL.